This T cell receptor beta chain comes out of a study of blood T cell repertoires in COVID-19. Study as a whole: Sites across the United States, Italy and Spain contributed samples from acute and convalescent COVID-19.

The CDR3 is 15 amino acids. Germline values: CDR1 MNHEY, CDR2 SVGAGI. Trimming at V came to 6 bases and at J to 2 bases, leaving 6 bases not matched to a gene. Authors' processing steps: From reference gene primer amplification, estimates of nucleated cell counts were derived. Profiled with immunoSEQ multiplex PCR; TCRdb holds only in-frame clones, not every one. V and J calls and clone size are as listed in that table; D and trimming were resolved from the DNA. The sample has about 180,000 clones, just over 85% seen once. Participants were aged roughly 18 to 89 years from around 25 US areas. Categorization into cohorts depended on clinical history that participants reported.

This sequence joins TRBV6-5 and TRBJ1-4, with 7 bases aligning to TRBD1. This clonotype was obtained from a woman younger than 35 who had recovered from COVID-19. The specimen sequenced was PBMCs or T cells enriched from blood (not recorded which). CDR3 amino acids: CASSASGQTNEKLFF. The CDR3 region has the DNA TGTGCCAGCAGCGCCTCGGGACAGACTAATGAAAAACTGTTTTTT.